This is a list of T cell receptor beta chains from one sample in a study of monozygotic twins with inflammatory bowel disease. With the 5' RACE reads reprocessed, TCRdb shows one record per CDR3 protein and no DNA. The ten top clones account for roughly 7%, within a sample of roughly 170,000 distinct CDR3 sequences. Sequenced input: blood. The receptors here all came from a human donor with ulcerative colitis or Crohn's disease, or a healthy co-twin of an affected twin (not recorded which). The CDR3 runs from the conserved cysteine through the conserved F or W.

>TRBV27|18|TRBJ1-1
CASSFWVGGAGKGTEAFF
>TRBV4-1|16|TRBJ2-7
CASSQEGLAGSYEQYF
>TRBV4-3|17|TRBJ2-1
CASSQADPPRVYNEQFF
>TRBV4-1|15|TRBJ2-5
CASSQDGDRGETQYF
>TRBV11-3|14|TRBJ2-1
CASSLQGGYNEQFF
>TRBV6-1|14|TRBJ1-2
CASRHGAQGYGYTF
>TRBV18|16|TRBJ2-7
CASSPRDRIEIYEQYF
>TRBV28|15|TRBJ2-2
CASRPGTVDTGELFF
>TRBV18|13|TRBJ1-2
CASSPPQHYGYTF
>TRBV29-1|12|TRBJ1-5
CSVRDSDQPQHF
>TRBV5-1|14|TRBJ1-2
CASSEQGLDYGYTF
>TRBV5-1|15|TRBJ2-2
CASSLDDPRTGELFF
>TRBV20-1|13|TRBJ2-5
CSASSVARETQYF
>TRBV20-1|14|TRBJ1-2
CSAKLPGRYYGYTF
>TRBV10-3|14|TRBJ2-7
CAISPTGGGYEQYF
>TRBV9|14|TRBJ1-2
CASSLASPGYGYTF
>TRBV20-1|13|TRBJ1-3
CSAPRQGGNTIYF
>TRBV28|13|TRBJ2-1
CASHTGSYNEQFF
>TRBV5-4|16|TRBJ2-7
CASSNLIAGGKDEQYF
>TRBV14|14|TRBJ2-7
CASSRVAVPYEQYF
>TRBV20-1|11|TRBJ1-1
CSARTGAEAFF
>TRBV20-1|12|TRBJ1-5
CSARFQAQPQHF
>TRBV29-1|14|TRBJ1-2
CSVEAQVGTYGYTF
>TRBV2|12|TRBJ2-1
CASDDSYNEQFF
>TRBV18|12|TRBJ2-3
CASSPQSQAQYF
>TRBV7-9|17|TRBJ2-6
CASSQFQGLGEANVLTF
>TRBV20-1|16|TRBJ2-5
CSADESVGRGYETQYF
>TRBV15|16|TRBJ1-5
CATSTLAGGGFQPQHF
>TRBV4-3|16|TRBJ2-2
CASSQDGTGANGELFF
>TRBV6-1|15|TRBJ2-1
CASSGRIYSYNEQFF
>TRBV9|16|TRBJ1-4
CASSVAGTTGNEKLFF
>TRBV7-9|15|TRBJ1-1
CASSFLGTGNTEAFF
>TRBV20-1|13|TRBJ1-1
CSARADKRTEAFF
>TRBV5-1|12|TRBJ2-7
CASSREPYEQYF
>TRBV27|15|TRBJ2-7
CASSSGLAKGYEQYF
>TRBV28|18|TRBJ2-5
CASSFRGPGTPGQETQYF
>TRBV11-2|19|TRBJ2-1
CASSLVALAGGSSYNEQFF
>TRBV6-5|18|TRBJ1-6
CASSYGGAPSSYNSPLHF
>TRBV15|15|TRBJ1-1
CATSRDRTGFTEAFF
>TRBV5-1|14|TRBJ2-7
CASSSTGQGYEQYF
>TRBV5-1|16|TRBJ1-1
CASSLGRADRNTEAFF
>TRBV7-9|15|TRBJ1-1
CASSTRTGPNTEAFF
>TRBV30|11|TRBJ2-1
CAWGQGNEQFF
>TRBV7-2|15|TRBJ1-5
CASSFGQLSNQPQHF
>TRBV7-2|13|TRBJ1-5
CVSSLHFRQPQHF
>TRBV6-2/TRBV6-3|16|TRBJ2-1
CASSFLGGSTCNEQFF
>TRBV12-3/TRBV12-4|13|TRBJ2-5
CASSGRLQETQYF
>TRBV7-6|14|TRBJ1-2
CASSLQGAYYGYTF
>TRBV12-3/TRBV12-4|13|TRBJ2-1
CASSLPGFNEQFF
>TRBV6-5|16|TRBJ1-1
CASSYSINRMNTEAFF
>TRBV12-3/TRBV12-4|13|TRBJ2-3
CASRLAGTDTQYF